The 14 T cell receptor beta chains given below trace back to one sample, sequenced in a study of T cell repertoires in cytomegalovirus infection. Their antigens are not known. TCRdb re-called the reads through MiXCR, storing one row per CDR3 protein. This repertoire shows 45,000 to 65,000 distinct CDR3 sequences, 20% found once; its top ten account for around 80%. Sequenced material: CD8+ T cells from cultured PBMCs, taken from culture after CMV antigen stimulation. These receptor sequences come from a human donor in good health (CMV status not recorded). Some clones in this sample may be carry-over from other donors' samples.

There are a few counts of this clonotype. The V gene is TRBV7-8, the J gene TRBJ2-1; 12 bases fit TRBD2. Germline trimming cut 7 bases from V and 3 bases from J; bases unmatched to any gene: 13. CDR1 is SGHVS, CDR2 FQNEAQ, per germline. CDR3 length: 18 residues. Here the CDR3 DNA reads TGTGCCAGCACCCGATGGGGTACTAGCGGGGGGAACTACAATGAGCAGTTCTTC. Protein sequence: CASTRWGTSGGNYNEQFF.

This clonotype was seen only a few times. CDR3 residues: CASSQHPTGFSGDEQYF. The CDR3 DNA reads TGTGCCAGCAGCCAGCACCCTACAGGGTTTTCGGGTGACGAGCAGTACTTC. The rearrangement links TRBV14 to TRBJ2-7, with D possibly matching TRBD1 (6 bases). Trimming pared 3 bases from V and 5 bases from J, leaving 23 bases between. The CDR3 sequence is 17 residues long. Germline values: CDR1 SGHDN, CDR2 FVKESK.

The genes are TRBV27 and TRBJ2-7, with a possible D match to TRBD1 (6 bases). V lost 8 bases to trimming and J lost 3 bases, with 20 bases between them. Germline V gene sequence: CDR1 MNHEY, CDR2 SMNVEV (reference sequence). The CDR3 is 15 residues long. This chain's CDR3 is CASAPYRDPGYEQYF. DNA for the CDR3: TGTGCCAGCGCCCCCTACAGGGACCCAGGCTACGAGCAGTACTTC.

V gene TRBV7-8 combines with J gene TRBJ2-6, with D tentatively TRBD1 or TRBD2 (5 bases each). Germline V CDR1 and CDR2: SGHVS, FQNEAQ. CDR3 length equals 19 residues. Trimming took 4 bases from V and 0 from J, leaving 19 bases between them. The CDR3 DNA sequence: TGTGCCAGCAGCTCCACAGGAGAACTAGGACTCTCTGGGGCCAACGTCCTGACTTTC. It is translated as CASSSTGELGLSGANVLTF.

The chain has TRBV7-2 and TRBJ2-7; 9 nucleotides align to TRBD2. The junction had 2 bases not matched to a gene; V was cut back by 1 base and J by 1 base. The CDR3 loop spans 15 amino acids. CDR1 and CDR2 from the germline V gene are SGHTA and FQGNSA. CDR3 sequence reads: CASSLEAGGSYEQYF. The CDR3 DNA reads as TGTGCCAGCAGCTTAGAGGCGGGGGGGTCCTACGAGCAGTACTTC. Using reference TRBV7-2 and TRBJ2-7 for the parts outside the CDR3, the full variable domain is GAGVSQSPSNKVTEKGKDVELRCDPISGHTALYWYRQSLGQGLEFLIYFQGNSAPDKSGLPSDRFSAERTGGSVSTLTIQRTQQEDSAVYLCASSLEAGGSYEQYFGPGTRLTVT.

The genes are TRBV12-3 or TRBV12-4 and TRBJ1-1, with 8 bases aligning to TRBD1. Trimming cost V 10 bases and J 5 bases; bases outside gene matches: 6. CDR3 length: 12 residues. CDR3 sequence: CATRTGTTEAFF. The CDR3 DNA reads as TGTGCCACCAGGACAGGGACAACTGAAGCTTTCTTT.

The rearrangement links TRBV6-1 to TRBJ1-1, with D hard to call. The CDR3 contains 11 residues. With 10 bases removed from V and 1 base from J, the gap between germline ends came to 7 bases. Germline V CDR1 and CDR2: MNHNS, SASEGT. This chain's CDR3 is CATRENTEAFF. The CDR3 DNA is TGTGCCACCCGGGAGAACACTGAAGCTTTCTTT.

The chain links TRBV28 to TRBJ1-4; 10 nucleotides line up with TRBD1. Germline CDR1 MDHEN, CDR2 SYDVKM. The CDR3 runs 16 residues. With 3 bases clipped from V and 8 bases from J, the junction kept 9 bases outside the gene matches. CDR3 residues: CASSFPPGQGREKLFF. The CDR3 DNA sequence: TGTGCCAGCAGTTTTCCTCCGGGACAGGGGAGGGAAAAACTGTTTTTT.

In its sample, this clonotype was seen a few times. This rearrangement joins TRBV4-3 to TRBJ1-1; D unresolved. The V gene lost 3 bases and the J gene lost 10 bases, with 18 bases spanning the gap. There are 14 residues in the CDR3. The V gene's germline CDR1 is LGHNA and CDR2 YSLEER. The CDR3 DNA sequence: TGCGCCAGCAGCCATGAAATCAGCGACCCCGGAGCTTTCTTT. Amino acids: CASSHEISDPGAFF.

This clonotype was seen more than once but under ten times. The J gene is TRBJ2-2, the V gene TRBV10-3, with D perhaps TRBD2 (6 bases). This CDR3 has 14 residues. Germline V gives CDR1 ENHRY, CDR2 SYGVKD. V was pared by 2 bases and J by 5 bases, with 9 bases between. The DNA for the CDR3 is TGTGCCATCAGTGAGACGGCGGGGACCGGGGAGCTGTTTTTT. Protein sequence: CAISETAGTGELFF.

This rearrangement joins TRBV4-1 to TRBJ2-2, with D unresolved. Trimming took off 1 base at V and 7 bases at J, with 16 bases between the two ends. The V gene's germline CDR1 is MGHRA and CDR2 YSYEKL. The CDR3 is 16 amino acids. CDR3 sequence: CASSQVGLGYGGELFF. The CDR3 region has the DNA TGCGCCAGCAGCCAAGTCGGTCTGGGGTACGGCGGGGAGCTGTTTTTT.

The V call is TRBV7-9, the J call TRBJ2-7; 7 bases match TRBD1. The CDR3 is 15 residues long. The germline V gene has CDR1 SEHNR and CDR2 FQNEAQ (reference sequence). J gave up 4 bases and V 4 bases, and 10 bases lay outside the gene matches. CDR3 nucleotides: TGTGCCAGCAGCTACCGACAGGGCGAGGCGTACGAGCAGTACTTC. Protein product: CASSYRQGEAYEQYF.

Ten or more counts support this clonotype. V gene TRBV11-2 combines with J gene TRBJ1-1; D remains unclear. Germline V gene sequence: CDR1 SGHAT, CDR2 FQNNGV. The CDR3 is 14 residues long. V gave up 4 bases and J gave up 4 bases, with 13 bases separating them. The DNA for the CDR3 is TGTGCCAGCAGCTGGGCAGGCAAAGGCACTGAAGCTTTCTTT. Translation: CASSWAGKGTEAFF.

This clonotype was detected a few times. This sequence joins TRBV29-1 and TRBJ2-1; 12 bases are shared with TRBD2. The germline CDR1 and CDR2 sequences are SQVTM and ANQGSEA. J was trimmed by 0 bases and V by 6 bases; bases with no gene match: 6. This CDR3 is built from 16 residues. The CDR3 bases are TGCAGCGTCCCGACTAGCGGGGGAAACTCCTACAATGAGCAGTTCTTC. Translated, it gives CSVPTSGGNSYNEQFF.